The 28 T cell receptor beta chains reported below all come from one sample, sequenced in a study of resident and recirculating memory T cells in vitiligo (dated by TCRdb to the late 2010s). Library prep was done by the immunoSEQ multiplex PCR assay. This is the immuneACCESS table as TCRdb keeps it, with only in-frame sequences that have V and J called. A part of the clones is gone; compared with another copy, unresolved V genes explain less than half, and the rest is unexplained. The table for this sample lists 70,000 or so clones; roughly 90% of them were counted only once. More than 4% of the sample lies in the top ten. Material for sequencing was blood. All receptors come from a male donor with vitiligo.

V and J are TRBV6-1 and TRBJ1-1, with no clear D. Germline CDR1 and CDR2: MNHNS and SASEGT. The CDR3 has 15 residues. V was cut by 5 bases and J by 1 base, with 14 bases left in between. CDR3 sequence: CASSPTANTNTEAFF. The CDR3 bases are TGTGCCAGCAGTCCCACCGCCAACACGAACACTGAAGCTTTCTTT.

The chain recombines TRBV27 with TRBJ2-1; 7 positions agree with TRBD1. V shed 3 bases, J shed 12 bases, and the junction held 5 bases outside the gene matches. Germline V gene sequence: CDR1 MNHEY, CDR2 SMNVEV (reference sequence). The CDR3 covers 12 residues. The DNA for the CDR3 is TGTGCCAGCAGTTTCCAAGGGGGCACGCAGTTCTTC. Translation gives CASSFQGGTQFF.

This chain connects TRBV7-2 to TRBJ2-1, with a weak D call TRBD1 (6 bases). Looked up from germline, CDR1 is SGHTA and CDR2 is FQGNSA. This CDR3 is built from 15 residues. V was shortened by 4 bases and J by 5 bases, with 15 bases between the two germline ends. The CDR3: CASSSFTGTNNEQFF. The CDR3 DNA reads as TGTGCCAGCAGCTCCTTCACAGGGACCAACAATGAGCAGTTCTTC.

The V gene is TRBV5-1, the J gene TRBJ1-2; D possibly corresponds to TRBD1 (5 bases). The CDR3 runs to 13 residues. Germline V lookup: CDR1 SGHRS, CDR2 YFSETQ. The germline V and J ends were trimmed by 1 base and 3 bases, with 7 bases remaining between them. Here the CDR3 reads CASSLQGDYGYTF. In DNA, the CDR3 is TGCGCCAGCAGCTTGCAGGGCGACTATGGCTACACCTTC. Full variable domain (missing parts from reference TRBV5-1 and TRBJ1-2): KAGVTQTPRYLIKTRGQQVTLSCSPISGHRSVSWYQQTPGQGLQFLFEYFSETQRNKGNFPGRFSGRQFSNSRSEMNVSTLELGDSALYLCASSLQGDYGYTFGSGTRLTVV.

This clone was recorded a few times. The CDR3 reads CASSFLGGVNTEAFF. CDR3 DNA: TGTGCCAGCAGCTTCCTGGGAGGAGTGAACACTGAAGCTTTCTTT. The V gene is TRBV7-3, the J gene TRBJ1-1; D gene uncertain. This CDR3 is 15 amino acids long. With 3 bases removed from V and 0 bases from J, the gap between germline ends came to 11 bases. Germline CDR1 SGHTA, CDR2 FQGTGA.

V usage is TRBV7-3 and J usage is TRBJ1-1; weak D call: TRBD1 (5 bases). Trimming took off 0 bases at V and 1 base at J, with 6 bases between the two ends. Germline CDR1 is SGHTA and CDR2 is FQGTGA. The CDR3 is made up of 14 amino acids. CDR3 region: CASSLTGANTEAFF. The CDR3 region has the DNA TGTGCCAGCAGCTTAACAGGGGCGAACACTGAAGCTTTCTTT.

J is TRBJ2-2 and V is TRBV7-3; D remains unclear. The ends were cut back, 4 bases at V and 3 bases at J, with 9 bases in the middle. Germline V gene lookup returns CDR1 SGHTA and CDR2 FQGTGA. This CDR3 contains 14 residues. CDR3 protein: CASSSQSHTGELFF. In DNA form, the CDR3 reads TGTGCCAGCAGCTCGCAGTCCCACACCGGGGAGCTGTTTTTT.

CDR3 DNA: TGCGCCAGCAGCCAGGTCGGCTATGGCTACACCTTC. It translates to CASSQVGYGYTF. J is TRBJ1-2 and V is TRBV4-1; D gene unclear. This CDR3 spans 12 amino acids. V lost 3 bases and J lost 4, with 6 bases in between. Looked up from germline, CDR1 is MGHRA and CDR2 is YSYEKL.

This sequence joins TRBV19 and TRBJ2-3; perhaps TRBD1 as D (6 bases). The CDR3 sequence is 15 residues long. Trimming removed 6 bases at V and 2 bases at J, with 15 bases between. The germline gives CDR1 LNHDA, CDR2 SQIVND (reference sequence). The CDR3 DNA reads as TGTGCCAGTAGCCCAGGACAGAGACACACAGATACGCAGTATTTT. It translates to CASSPGQRHTDTQYF.

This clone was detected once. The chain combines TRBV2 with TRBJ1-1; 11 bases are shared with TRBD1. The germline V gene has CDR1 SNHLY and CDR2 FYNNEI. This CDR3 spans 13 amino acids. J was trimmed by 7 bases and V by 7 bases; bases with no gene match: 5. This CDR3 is CASNTGTGGEAFF. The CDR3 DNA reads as TGTGCCAGCAATACCGGGACAGGGGGTGAAGCTTTCTTT.

CDR3 protein: CASSEGGRPLYGYTF. The CDR3 DNA sequence: TGTGCCAGCAGTGAAGGGGGCAGACCCCTCTATGGCTACACCTTC. The J gene is TRBJ1-2, the V gene TRBV2, with a weak D call TRBD1 (5 bases). This CDR3 comprises 15 residues. Trimming shortened V by 1 base and J by 4 bases, and 13 bases separated the two germline ends. Looked up from germline, CDR1 is SNHLY and CDR2 is FYNNEI.

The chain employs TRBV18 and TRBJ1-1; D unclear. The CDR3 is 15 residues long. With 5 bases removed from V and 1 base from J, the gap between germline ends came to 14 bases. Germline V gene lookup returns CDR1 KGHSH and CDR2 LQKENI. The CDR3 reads CASSSAVSGNTEAFF. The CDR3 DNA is TGTGCCAGCTCATCTGCGGTCTCGGGGAACACTGAAGCTTTCTTT.

CDR3 nucleotide sequence: TGTGCCAGCAGCTTAGTGGGGGGGGGAGATACGCAGTATTTT. Encoded protein: CASSLVGGGDTQYF. The rearrangement links TRBV7-2 to TRBJ2-3; 7 bases agree with TRBD2. With V trimmed by 1 base and J by 5 bases, 3 bases remained unmatched. The V gene's germline CDR1 is SGHTA and CDR2 FQGNSA. This CDR3 has 14 residues. The complete variable domain, with remaining parts taken from reference TRBV7-2 and TRBJ2-3, reads GAGVSQSPSNKVTEKGKDVELRCDPISGHTALYWYRQSLGQGLEFLIYFQGNSAPDKSGLPSDRFSAERTGGSVSTLTIQRTQQEDSAVYLCASSLVGGGDTQYFGPGTRLTVL.

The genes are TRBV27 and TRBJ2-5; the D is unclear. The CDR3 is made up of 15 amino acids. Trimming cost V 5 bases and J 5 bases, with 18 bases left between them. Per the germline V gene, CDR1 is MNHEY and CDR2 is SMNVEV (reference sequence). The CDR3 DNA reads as TGTGCCAGCAGTCTCAGACCCTCCCTCGGGGAGACCCAGTACTTC. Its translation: CASSLRPSLGETQYF.

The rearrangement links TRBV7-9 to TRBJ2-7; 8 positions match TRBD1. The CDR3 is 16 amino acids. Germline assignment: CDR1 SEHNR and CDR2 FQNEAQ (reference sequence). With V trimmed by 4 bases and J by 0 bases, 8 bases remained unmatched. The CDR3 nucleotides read TGTGCCAGCAGCTCTACCCAACAGGGGGACTCCTACGAGCAGTACTTC. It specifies CASSSTQQGDSYEQYF.

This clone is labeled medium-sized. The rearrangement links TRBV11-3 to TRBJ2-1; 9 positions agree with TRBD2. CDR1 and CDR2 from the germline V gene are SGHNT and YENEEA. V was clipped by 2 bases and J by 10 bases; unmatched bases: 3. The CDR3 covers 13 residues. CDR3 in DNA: TGTGCCAGCAGCTTATTTAGCGGGGGCGAGCAGTTCTTC. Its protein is CASSLFSGGEQFF.

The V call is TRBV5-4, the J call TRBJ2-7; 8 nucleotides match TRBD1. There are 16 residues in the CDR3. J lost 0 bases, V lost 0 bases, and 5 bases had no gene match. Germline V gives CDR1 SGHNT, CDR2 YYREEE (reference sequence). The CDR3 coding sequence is TGTGCCAGCAGCTTGGAGGTGGGACAGGACTCCTACGAGCAGTACTTC. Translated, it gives CASSLEVGQDSYEQYF. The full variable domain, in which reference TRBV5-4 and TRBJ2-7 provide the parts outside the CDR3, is ETGVTQSPTHLIKTRGQQVTLRCSSQSGHNTVSWYQQALGQGPQFIFQYYREEENGRGNFPPRFSGLQFPNYSSELNVNALELDDSALYLCASSLEVGQDSYEQYFGPGTRLTVT.

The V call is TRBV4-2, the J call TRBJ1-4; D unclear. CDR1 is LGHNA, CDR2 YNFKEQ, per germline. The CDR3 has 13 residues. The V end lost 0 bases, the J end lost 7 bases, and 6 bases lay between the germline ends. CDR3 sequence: CASSQEPGEKLFF. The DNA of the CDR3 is TGTGCCAGCAGCCAAGAGCCAGGTGAAAAACTGTTTTTT.

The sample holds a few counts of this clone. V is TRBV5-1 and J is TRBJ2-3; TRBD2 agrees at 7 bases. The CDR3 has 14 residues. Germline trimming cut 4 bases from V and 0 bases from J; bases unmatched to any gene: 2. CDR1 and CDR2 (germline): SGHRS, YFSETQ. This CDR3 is CASSGGGSTDTQYF. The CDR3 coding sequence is TGCGCCAGCAGCGGCGGGGGTAGCACAGATACGCAGTATTTT.

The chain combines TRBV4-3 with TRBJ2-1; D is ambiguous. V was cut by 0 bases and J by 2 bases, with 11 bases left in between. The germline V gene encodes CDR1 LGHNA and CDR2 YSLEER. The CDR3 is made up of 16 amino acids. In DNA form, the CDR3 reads TGCGCCAGCAGCCAAGATTCTAGTCCGACCTACAATGAGCAGTTCTTC. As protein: CASSQDSSPTYNEQFF.

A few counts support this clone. This chain's CDR3 is CASSLDRGYEQYF. The CDR3 DNA reads TGTGCCAGCAGCTTAGATAGGGGGTACGAGCAGTACTTC. The chain joins TRBV7-2 to TRBJ2-7, with a possible D match to TRBD1 (6 bases). Trimming stripped 1 base from V and 4 bases from J, with 8 bases between. CDR3 length: 13 amino acids. Germline V gene sequence: CDR1 SGHTA, CDR2 FQGNSA.

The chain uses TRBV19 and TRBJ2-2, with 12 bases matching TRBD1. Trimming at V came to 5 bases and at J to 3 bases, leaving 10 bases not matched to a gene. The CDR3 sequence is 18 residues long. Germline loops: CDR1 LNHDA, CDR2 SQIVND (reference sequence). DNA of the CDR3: TGTGCCAGTAGTTACCTGCCGGGACAGGGGGCGGACACCGGGGAGCTGTTTTTT. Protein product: CASSYLPGQGADTGELFF.

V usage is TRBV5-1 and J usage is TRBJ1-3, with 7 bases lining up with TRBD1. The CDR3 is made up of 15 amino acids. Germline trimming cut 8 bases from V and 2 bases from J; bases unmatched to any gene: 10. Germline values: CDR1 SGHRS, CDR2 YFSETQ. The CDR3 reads CASTPQGVPGNTIYF. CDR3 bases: TGCGCCAGTACACCTCAGGGGGTCCCTGGAAACACCATATATTTT.

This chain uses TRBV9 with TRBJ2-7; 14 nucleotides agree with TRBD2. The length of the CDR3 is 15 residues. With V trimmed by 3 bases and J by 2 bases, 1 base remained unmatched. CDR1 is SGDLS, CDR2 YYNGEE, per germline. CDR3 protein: CASSEGLAGAYEQYF. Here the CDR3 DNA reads TGTGCCAGCAGCGAGGGACTAGCGGGGGCCTACGAGCAGTACTTC.

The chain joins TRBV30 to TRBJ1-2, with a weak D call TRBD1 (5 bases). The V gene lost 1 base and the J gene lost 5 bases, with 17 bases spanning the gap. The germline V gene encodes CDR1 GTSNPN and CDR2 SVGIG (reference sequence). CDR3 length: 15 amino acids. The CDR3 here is CAWSAGTSPLYGYTF. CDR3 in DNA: TGTGCCTGGAGTGCCGGGACTTCCCCCCTATATGGCTACACCTTC.

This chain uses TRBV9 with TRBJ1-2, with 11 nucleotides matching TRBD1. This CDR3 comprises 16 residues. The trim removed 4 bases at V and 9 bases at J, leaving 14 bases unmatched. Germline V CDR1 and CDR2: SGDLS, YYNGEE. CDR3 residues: CASSPQMGTGGYRYTF. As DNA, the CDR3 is TGTGCCAGCAGCCCCCAAATGGGGACAGGGGGGTACCGCTACACCTTC. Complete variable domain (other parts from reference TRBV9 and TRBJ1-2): DSGVTQTPKHLITATGQRVTLRCSPRSGDLSVYWYQQSLDQGLQFLIQYYNGEERAKGNILERFSAQQFPDLHSELNLSSLELGDSALYFCASSPQMGTGGYRYTFGSGTRLTVV.

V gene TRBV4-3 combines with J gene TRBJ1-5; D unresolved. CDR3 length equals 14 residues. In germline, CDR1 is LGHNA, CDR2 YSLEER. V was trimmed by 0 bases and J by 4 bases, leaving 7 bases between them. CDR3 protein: CASSQEGGNQPQHF. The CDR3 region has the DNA TGCGCCAGCAGCCAAGAGGGAGGAAATCAGCCCCAGCATTTT.

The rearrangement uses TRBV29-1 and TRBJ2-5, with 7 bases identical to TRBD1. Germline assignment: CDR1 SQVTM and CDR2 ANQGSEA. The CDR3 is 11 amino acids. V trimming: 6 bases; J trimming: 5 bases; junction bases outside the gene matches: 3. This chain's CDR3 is CSVGQWETQYF. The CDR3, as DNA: TGCAGCGTGGGACAGTGGGAGACCCAGTACTTC.